This T cell receptor beta chain is from a study of blood T cell repertoires in COVID-19 (dated by TCRdb to the early 2020s). With regard to the full study: Samples from collaborators originated in the United States, Italy and Spain and spanned both the acute and convalescent phases of COVID-19. A de-identified subject ID, COVID-19 status, age in years and sex were almost always included in the sample metadata. Samples were obtained from the ongoing ImmuneRACE study (first 160 participants) and from over 1,000 subjects provided by 6 global collaborators. Where HLA class I and class II types were available, the types were taken from metadata supplied by the sample provider, not from assay-based typing. The repertoires were released in a freely available public database intended as a resource for research on the immune response to SARS-CoV-2. The dataset comprised deeply sampled blood TCRbeta repertoires from subjects exposed to, actively infected with, or recovered from COVID-19. The material from the prospective study consisted of cDNA or gDNA derived from T cells, B-cell-depleted T cells, or PBMCs. Paper-wide results and their limitations: The amount of clinical and demographic metadata varied by source and participant and was provided uncurated.

Collaborating institutions collected whole blood in K2EDTA tubes following their own protocols. For TCRbeta analysis, collaborator samples were shipped as frozen whole blood, as isolated PBMCs, or as DNA extracted from either sample type. Comment on this clone: Its antigen is not yet known. No per-base quality is available; no much larger clone lies one base away.

TCRbeta CDR3 regions were amplified from genomic DNA by means of the immunoSEQ Assay, a bias-controlled multiplex PCR. Regarding the original processing steps: Nucleated cell counts per sample were estimated from amplification of reference gene primers within the assay. To quantify the absolute abundance of each unique TCRbeta CDR3 rearrangement, sequence reads were collapsed and filtered. For each sample, productive Simpson clonality was calculated as the square root of Simpson's diversity index across productive rearrangements. The source is immuneACCESS, and TCRdb retained only in-frame sequences with V and J called. Part of the clones is not carried over; for the studies checked, unresolved V genes explain less than half of this, and the remainder is unexplained. From that table come the V and J calls and clone size; the DNA was used to work out D and trimming. The sample table records more than 140,000 clones; about 79% of these occur just once. 7.2% of the sample is taken by the ten largest.

This clonotype originated in a woman in her forties or fifties in a cohort sampled during active or convalescent COVID-19. Sequenced input: peripheral blood.

The DNA reads TGTGCCAGCAGTCCAACAGGATACAATGAGCAGTTCTTC. The translation is CASSPTGYNEQFF. The chain was built from TRBV27 and TRBJ2-1, with TRBD1 perhaps the D gene, on 5 matching bases. The CDR3, cysteine through phenylalanine, is 13 amino acids long. This entry keeps only the CDR3 DNA: 39 bases, framed from base 1. The germline V gene (reference sequence) sets CDR1 to MNHEY and CDR2 to SMNVEV. Between the V and J ends, shortened by 5 bases and 4 bases respectively, the junction contains 9 bases.